This record covers a single T cell receptor (beta chain). This sample was taken from a study of T cell changes during pregnancy in multiple sclerosis. Produced via immunoSEQ multiplex PCR; TCRdb's table is partial and in-frame only. The top ten hold over 1.1% of the sample, which has some 64,000 clones, about 92% seen once. Germline CDR1 is MNHEY and CDR2 is SMNVEV (reference sequence). The V and J ends lost 0 bases and 7 bases respectively, with 12 bases between them. There are 15 residues in the CDR3. The gene calls are TRBV27 and TRBJ1-4; the D gene is possibly TRBD1 (6 bases). The sample in question was peripheral blood, obtained after pregnancy. The TCR sequence derives from a female donor with multiple sclerosis, enrolled in a pregnancy study. This chain's CDR3 is CASSLSRGSFEKLFF. For the CDR3, the DNA is TGTGCCAGCAGTTTATCGAGGGGGAGCTTTGAAAAACTGTTTTTT.